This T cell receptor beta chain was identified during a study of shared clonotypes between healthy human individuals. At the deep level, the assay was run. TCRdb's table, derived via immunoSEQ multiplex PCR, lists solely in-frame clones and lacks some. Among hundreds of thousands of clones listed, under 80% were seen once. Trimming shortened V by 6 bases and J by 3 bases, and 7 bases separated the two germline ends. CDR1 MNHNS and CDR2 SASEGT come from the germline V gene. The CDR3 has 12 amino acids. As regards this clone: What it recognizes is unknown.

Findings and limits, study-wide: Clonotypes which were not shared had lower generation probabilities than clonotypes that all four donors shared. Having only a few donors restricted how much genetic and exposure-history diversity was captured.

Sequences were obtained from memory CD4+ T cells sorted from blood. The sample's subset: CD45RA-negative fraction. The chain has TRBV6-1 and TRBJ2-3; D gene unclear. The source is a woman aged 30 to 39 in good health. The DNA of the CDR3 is TGTGCCAGCAGAGGCTGGACAGATACGCAGTATTTT. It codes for CASRGWTDTQYF.